Described below is a single T cell receptor beta chain sequence and its context. Its target is not known. This specimen comes from a study of T cell repertoires in cytomegalovirus infection. Study-level information: Public TCR beta signature analysis indicated the presence of both CMV infection and matching HLA type.

TCRdb re-called the reads with MiXCR, one entry per CDR3 protein. The data contain roughly 180,000 distinct CDR3 sequences, 20% to 25% of them seen just once; the ten biggest clones take up around a quarter. The V and J ends lost 5 bases and 3 bases, in that order; junction bases with no gene match: 10. The CDR3 length is 16 residues. Looked up from germline, CDR1 is SEHNR and CDR2 is FQNEAQ (reference sequence). Whole-study findings and limits: Public TCR beta family frequency separated CMV-and-HLA carriers, including in an independent cohort.

The TCR comes from a human donor in good health (CMV status not recorded). Some clones in this sample may be carry-over from other donors' samples. The sequencing used CD8+ T cells from cultured PBMCs, collected from culture after CMV antigen stimulation. This sequence joins TRBV7-9 and TRBJ2-7; 10 bases are shared with TRBD1. The DNA for the CDR3 is TGTGCCAGCAGCGAACGGACAGGGGGGAACTTCTACGAGCAGTACTTC. It translates to CASSERTGGNFYEQYF.